This entry lists 12 T cell receptor beta chains sequenced from one sample in a study of T cells in Graves' hyperthyroidism and ophthalmopathy. RNA transcripts served as the template for amplifying TCR beta CDR3 regions. A first-round RT-PCR of the TCR CDR3 used the HTBI primer set. MiXCR was run by TCRdb on the multiplex PCR reads, yielding one entry per CDR3 protein. The table records 300,000 to 400,000 distinct CDR3 sequences, approximately 18% of them present only once. The specimen sequenced was blood. The receptors were sampled from a woman between 45 and 65 years old with Graves' hyperthyroidism.

This clonotype was seen ten or more times. DNA of the CDR3: TGTGCCAGCAGTTTATCCCTTTACAATGAGCAGTTCTTC. As protein: CASSLSLYNEQFF. The chain joins TRBV12-3 or TRBV12-4 to TRBJ2-1; D unresolved. CDR3 length: 13 amino acids. The ends were cut back, 2 bases at V and 4 bases at J, with 6 bases in the middle.

CDR3 amino acids: CASSLPGTGIGYTF. DNA for the CDR3: TGCGCCAGCAGCTTGCCCGGGACAGGCATCGGCTACACCTTC. The chain employs TRBV5-1 and TRBJ1-2; 8 bases line up with TRBD1. The V segment lost 1 base and the J segment 8 bases; nucleotides outside the gene matches: 7. From germline, CDR1 is SGHRS and CDR2 YFSETQ. CDR3 length: 14 residues.

This clonotype was recorded many times. The CDR3: CSVDEGWGITEAFF. The CDR3 DNA follows: TGCAGCGTTGACGAGGGATGGGGGATTACTGAAGCTTTCTTT. This chain joins TRBV29-1 and TRBJ1-1; a possible D gene is TRBD1 (5 bases). This CDR3 contains 14 residues. The germline CDR1 and CDR2 sequences are SQVTM and ANQGSEA. The ends were cut back, 3 bases at V and 5 bases at J, with 16 bases in the middle.

This clonotype was observed a few times. This chain uses TRBV24-1 with TRBJ2-3, with D perhaps assigned TRBD1 or TRBD2 (5 bases each). The CDR3 consists of 15 residues. Germline V gives CDR1 KGHDR, CDR2 SFDVKD. V was pared by 5 bases and J by 6 bases, with 17 bases between. The CDR3 DNA reads TGTGCCACCAGTGTCCGGGGCGGTCCGTCCGATACGCAGTATTTT. As protein: CATSVRGGPSDTQYF.

This clonotype was counted many times. This chain links TRBV20-1 with TRBJ2-3; 10 bases match TRBD2. Germline CDR1 reads DFQATT; CDR2 reads SNEGSKA (reference sequence). V shed 6 bases, J shed 2 bases, and the junction held 8 bases outside the gene matches. The CDR3 is 15 amino acids. The CDR3 loop reads CSAGVLAGVTDTQYF. The CDR3 coding sequence is TGCAGTGCCGGGGTGCTAGCGGGGGTCACAGATACGCAGTATTTT.

This clonotype was seen only a few times. This chain uses TRBV7-3 with TRBJ2-2, with 7 nucleotides matching TRBD2. The germline gives CDR1 SGHTA, CDR2 FQGTGA. V gave up 3 bases and J gave up 1 base; unmatched junction bases: 5. The CDR3 is 16 amino acids. In DNA, the CDR3 is TGTGCCAGCAGCTTCCACTCTAGCGGGAACACCGGGGAGCTGTTTTTT. Its translation is CASSFHSSGNTGELFF.

The table lists this clonotype with many counts. The CDR3 region has the DNA TGTGCCAGCAGTTTGGGGGCCGGGGAGCTGTTTTTT. This translates into CASSLGAGELFF. This chain links TRBV7-6 with TRBJ2-2; the D call may be TRBD1 or TRBD2 (5 bases each). V lost 6 bases to trimming and J lost 6 bases, with 8 bases between them. CDR1 is SGHVS, CDR2 FNYEAQ, per germline. The CDR3 has 12 residues.

This clonotype turned up a few times. V usage is TRBV5-1 and J usage is TRBJ2-2; the match to TRBD2 covers 8 bases. The trim removed 2 bases at V and 4 bases at J, leaving 13 bases unmatched. This CDR3 region has 18 residues. The germline gives CDR1 SGHRS, CDR2 YFSETQ. CDR3 sequence (DNA): TGCGCCAGCAGCTTTGATAGCGGGAATCTTTGGGGCACCGGGGAGCTGTTTTTT. It encodes CASSFDSGNLWGTGELFF.

This clonotype was seen ten or more times. This chain joins TRBV20-1 and TRBJ2-3; 10 nucleotides agree with TRBD2. V lost 3 bases, J lost 0 bases, and 12 bases stayed unmatched. This CDR3 has 18 residues. The germline V gene encodes CDR1 DFQATT and CDR2 SNEGSKA (reference sequence). CDR3 nucleotide sequence: TGCAGTGCTAGGCCGGGACTAGCGAGACATTTTAGCACAGATACGCAGTATTTT. Protein: CSARPGLARHFSTDTQYF.

This clonotype was found a few times. This chain connects TRBV3-1 to TRBJ1-1, with 10 nucleotides matching TRBD1. Trimming took 4 bases from V and 11 from J; bases not matched to a gene: 4. This CDR3 contains 12 residues. Looked up from germline, CDR1 is LGHDT and CDR2 is YNNKEL (reference sequence). The CDR3 DNA follows: TGTGCCAGCAGCCGACCGGGACAGGGGGCTTTCTTT. Translated, it gives CASSRPGQGAFF.

In this sample, this clonotype turned up a few times. The chain uses TRBV12-5 and TRBJ2-1; the D gene is possibly TRBD1 (6 bases). This CDR3 has 15 amino acids. Germline assignment: CDR1 LGHNT and CDR2 FRNRAP. Trimming removed 6 bases at V and 9 bases at J, with 21 bases between. In nucleotides, the CDR3 is TGTGCTAGTGGCCCCGGGACATTTGAAGGGAGTGAGCAGTTCTTC. Protein product: CASGPGTFEGSEQFF.

The chain couples TRBV5-1 to TRBJ1-1; a possible D gene is TRBD1 (6 bases). CDR1 SGHRS and CDR2 YFSETQ come from the germline V gene. V was clipped by 4 bases and J by 4 bases, with 17 bases between them. The CDR3 runs to 15 residues. The CDR3 DNA follows: TGCGCCAGCAGCCCCGGCACAGGGAGAGGCACTGAAGCTTTCTTT. Its protein product is CASSPGTGRGTEAFF.